This TCR beta chain was recorded in a study of glioma-infiltrating T cells (dated by TCRdb to about 2016). Regarding the complete study: The study sequenced TCR alpha- and beta-chain repertoires from glioma tissue, from non-neoplastic brain tissue and from matched peripheral blood mononuclear cells. Three low-grade glioma patients, seven to nine primary glioblastoma patients, and three non-glioma patients who contributed non-neoplastic brain tissue made up the paired cohort. To measure divergence between tissue and blood T-cell populations, each tissue-infiltrating repertoire was compared with the peripheral blood repertoire of the same patient. What the authors observed across the whole study: Very few CDR3 sequences were found to be shared between tissue and blood, and this scarcity was attributed to high CDR3 diversity and limited sampling. In non-neoplastic patients, VJ-independent divergence between tissue and blood fell below expectation, whereas in all gliomas, and especially in low-grade gliomas, the divergence rose above expectation. Small numbers underpinned the group comparisons: under ten glioblastoma patients, three low-grade glioma patients and three non-neoplastic patients.

TCR alpha and beta CDR3 regions were amplified with the iRepertoire nested amplicon-rescue multiplex PCR (arm-PCR) platform from RNA. For one-step reverse transcription and amplification, roughly 85-400 ng of tissue mRNA or PBMC total RNA was used as input. Following bead purification, Illumina adapters were added by a secondary multiplex PCR, and the libraries were gel-purified between 200 and 400 bp. Demultiplexing relied on internal 6-nucleotide barcodes carried by the libraries. The libraries were sequenced on an Illumina MiSeq using 2x220 or 2x250 nucleotide paired-end reads. The paper's processing steps were these. Paired reads were merged using FLASH 1.2.11 and were aligned to the GRCh37 human genome using BWA-MEM, after which TRA and TRB reads were extracted. V and J assignment used an IMGT-derived reference of cassette sequences and CDR3 motifs that included pseudogenes. Reads were translated in three frames, and productive CDR3s were defined as those with a C...FGXG motif and no stop codons. Unique combinations of V-J cassette pair and CDR3 amino acid sequence were defined as clonotypes. Filtering of reads was based on Hamming distance, with the threshold set by the sequence error rate of each sample in mapped regions. TCRdb applied fastp at Q25 and MiXCR to the public reads, then kept only in-frame beta chains. When rows share a CDR3 protein, they turn into one entry using the most common DNA and genes. TCRdb, rather than the study authors, made the V and J calls. For this sample there are about 210,000 distinct CDR3 sequences; 32% appear just once. 20% of the sample is taken by the ten largest.

With respect to this clonotype: This clone's antigen is unknown. A much larger clone is a single base away; this may be a read error.

CDR3 length: 13 amino acids, cysteine to phenylalanine. Solely the CDR3 DNA is kept, with 39 bases framed from the first base. For CDR1 and CDR2, the germline V gene (reference sequence) lists SEHNR and FQNEAQ. The sequenced material came from glioma tissue, nonneoplastic brain tissue, or PBMCs (not recorded which). The chain is made from TRBV7-9 and TRBJ1-1; the D gene remains uncertain. The TCR was taken from a human donor with low-grade glioma or glioblastoma, undergoing nonglioma brain surgery, or in good health (not recorded which). Here is the DNA: TGTGTCAGCAGATCCTCCGGGCCCCATGAAGCTTTCTTT. This encodes CVSRSSGPHEAFF.